This entry lists 22 T cell receptor beta chains sequenced from one sample in a study of long-term antiretroviral therapy in people with HIV. Version v3.0 of the immunoSEQ assay was performed at survey level. Profiled with immunoSEQ multiplex PCR; TCRdb holds only in-frame clones, not every one. The table shows approximately 30,000 clones, with about 84% occurring only once. Sequences were derived from unsorted PBMCs, sampled 0.8 years before starting antiretroviral therapy. These receptors originate from a man aged 18-30 years with HIV.

The chain combines TRBV18 with TRBJ1-1; D is unresolved. CDR1 is KGHSH and CDR2 is LQKENI in the germline V gene. The CDR3 length is 15 residues. Trimming removed 3 bases at V and 1 base at J, with 12 bases between. DNA for the CDR3: TGTGCCAGCTCACCCACGGGGAATAAGAACACTGAAGCTTTCTTT. Its protein is CASSPTGNKNTEAFF.

This rearrangement joins TRBV19 to TRBJ1-2; D is unresolved. CDR3 size: 13 residues. Germline values: CDR1 LNHDA, CDR2 SQIVND (reference sequence). V gave up 6 bases and J gave up 3 bases, with 11 bases separating them. The CDR3 loop reads CASRFTLDYGYTF. For the CDR3, the DNA is TGTGCCAGTAGGTTCACCCTGGACTATGGCTACACCTTC.

The chain combines TRBV10-1 with TRBJ2-1; D call uncertain. The CDR3 extends over 12 amino acids. Trimming took 0 bases from V and 10 from J, leaving 7 bases between them. CDR1 and CDR2 (germline): WNHNN, SYGVQD (reference sequence). As DNA, the CDR3 is TGCGCCAGCAGTGAGTCGAATGGGGAGCAGTTCTTC. It yields the protein CASSESNGEQFF.

The chain couples TRBV5-3 to TRBJ2-7; TRBD1 is a possible D gene (6 bases). TRBV5-3 is an ORF for which the function is uncertain. Trimming stripped 5 bases from V and 5 bases from J, with 26 bases between. CDR3 size: 17 residues. The DNA for the CDR3 is TGTGCCAGAAGGCCACACCGGGACACATACAACTCGGACGAGCAGTACTTC. This translates into CARRPHRDTYNSDEQYF.

This clone was seen only once. The junction and the germline gene differ at one end; a read error may be behind it. The chain combines TRBV7-7 with TRBJ2-2; 11 bases are a match to TRBD2. Germline V gene sequence: CDR1 SSHAT, CDR2 FNYEAQ (reference sequence). The CDR3 is 16 amino acids. The CDR3: CASSFTSGSSTGELFF. CDR3 in DNA: TGTGCTAGCAGCTTTACTAGCGGGAGTAGCACCGGGGAGCTGTTTTTT.

This sequence joins TRBV10-3 and TRBJ1-2, with 7 bases lining up with TRBD1. This CDR3 is built from 14 residues. The germline CDR1 and CDR2 sequences are ENHRY and SYGVKD. J lost 2 bases, V lost 7 bases, and 7 bases had no gene match. The CDR3 reads CAITSTTGNYGYTF. DNA of the CDR3: TGTGCCATCACCTCGACGACAGGGAACTATGGCTACACCTTC.

The rearrangement uses TRBV19 and TRBJ2-6, with D unresolved. The CDR3 is made up of 16 amino acids. Germline CDR1 is LNHDA and CDR2 is SQIVND (reference sequence). V shed 5 bases and J shed 0 bases, with 11 bases lying between them. The CDR3 spells CASSARIHSGANVLTF. Written as DNA, the CDR3 is TGTGCCAGTAGTGCCAGGATCCACTCTGGGGCCAACGTCCTGACTTTC.

This chain links TRBV7-6 with TRBJ2-7; weak D call: TRBD2 (6 bases). The CDR3 spans 16 residues. Germline loops: CDR1 SGHVS, CDR2 FNYEAQ. The V end lost 5 bases, the J end lost 0 bases, and 17 bases lay between the germline ends. CDR3 DNA sequence: TGTGCCAGCAGCGTGGGGTCCGGGGACTTCTCCTACGAGCAGTACTTC. Residues: CASSVGSGDFSYEQYF.

J is TRBJ2-1 and V is TRBV6-4, with 7 bases identical to TRBD2. The CDR3 loop spans 16 amino acids. Per germline, CDR1 MRHNA and CDR2 SNTAGT. The V and J ends lost 2 bases and 6 bases, in that order; junction bases with no gene match: 10. CDR3 bases: TGTGCCAGCAGTGACGGGATGGCGGGAGATAGCAATGAGCAGTTCTTC. Amino acid sequence: CASSDGMAGDSNEQFF.

DNA for the CDR3: TGTGCCAGCAGCTTCCGGCAGGAACGGCAGCCCCAGCATTTT. It encodes CASSFRQERQPQHF. The chain employs TRBV5-5 and TRBJ1-5; D gene uncertain. The germline CDR1 and CDR2 sequences are SGHKS and YYEKEE (reference sequence). V lost 2 bases and J lost 7, with 13 bases in between. This CDR3 contains 14 residues.

J is TRBJ2-7 and V is TRBV5-1; 7 nucleotides align to TRBD1. This CDR3 region has 14 residues. Trimming at V came to 0 bases and at J to 3 bases, leaving 3 bases not matched to a gene. In germline, CDR1 is SGHRS, CDR2 YFSETQ. CDR3 loop: CASSLAAGGYEQYF. DNA of the CDR3: TGCGCCAGCAGCTTGGCGGCAGGGGGCTACGAGCAGTACTTC.

This sequence joins TRBV5-6 and TRBJ2-4; D perhaps matches TRBD2 (5 bases). Germline V gene data show CDR1 as SGHDT and CDR2 as YYEEEE. The length of the CDR3 is 13 residues. The V gene lost 0 bases and the J gene lost 7 bases, with 8 bases spanning the gap. The CDR3: CASSLVRENIQYF. The CDR3 nucleotides read TGTGCCAGCAGCTTGGTGAGGGAGAACATTCAGTACTTC.

The chain recombines TRBV7-3 with TRBJ1-5, with no clear D. The ends were cut back, 0 bases at V and 7 bases at J, with 7 bases in the middle. The CDR3 contains 13 residues. The germline V gene encodes CDR1 SGHTA and CDR2 FQGTGA. The CDR3 is CASSLTKDQPQHF. CDR3 coding DNA: TGTGCCAGCAGCTTAACAAAGGACCAGCCCCAGCATTTT.

In regard to this clone: A read error may produce the germline difference seen at one junction end. The chain links TRBV7-7 to TRBJ2-1; the match to TRBD2 covers 12 bases. CDR3 length equals 14 residues. Germline CDR1 is SSHAT and CDR2 is FNYEAQ (reference sequence). CDR3 sequence (DNA): TGTGCTAGCAGCCCCGGACTAGCGGGACGGGAGCAGTTCTTC. Residues: CASSPGLAGREQFF.

The CDR3 loop is CASKGTGRYYGYTF. CDR3 bases: TGTGCCAGCAAAGGGACAGGGCGTTACTATGGCTACACCTTC. The rearrangement uses TRBV27 and TRBJ1-2, with 9 nucleotides matching TRBD1. The germline V gene encodes CDR1 MNHEY and CDR2 SMNVEV (reference sequence). The trim removed 7 bases at V and 3 bases at J, leaving 6 bases unmatched. This CDR3 region has 14 residues.

The chain uses TRBV7-9 and TRBJ2-7; 8 bases are shared with TRBD1. CDR1 and CDR2 (germline): SEHNR, FQNEAQ (reference sequence). The CDR3 runs to 12 residues. The V segment lost 4 bases and the J segment 6 bases; nucleotides outside the gene matches: 2. The CDR3 reads CASSWTGTEQYF. CDR3 nucleotide sequence: TGTGCCAGCAGCTGGACAGGGACCGAGCAGTACTTC. Supplemented by reference TRBV7-9 and TRBJ2-7, the full variable domain reads DTGVSQNPRHKITKRGQNVTFRCDPISEHNRLYWYRQTLGQGPEFLTYFQNEAQLEKSRLLSDRFSAERPKGSFSTLEIQRTEQGDSAMYLCASSWTGTEQYFGPGTRLTVT.

This chain links TRBV6-5 with TRBJ1-5, with no clear D. Germline CDR1 MNHEY, CDR2 SVGAGI. The germline V and J ends were trimmed by 1 base and 1 base, with 8 bases remaining between them. This CDR3 has 15 residues. This CDR3 is CASSYFKGSNQPQHF. In DNA, the CDR3 is TGTGCCAGCAGTTACTTTAAAGGGAGCAATCAGCCCCAGCATTTT.

The genes are TRBV6-5 and TRBJ2-7; TRBD1 might be the D (6 bases). V shed 7 bases and J shed 1 base, with 17 bases lying between them. Germline V gene sequence: CDR1 MNHEY, CDR2 SVGAGI. The CDR3 sequence is 15 residues long. The CDR3 sequence is CASTGYRDTSYEQYF. The CDR3 coding sequence is TGTGCCAGCACGGGGTATCGGGACACTTCCTACGAGCAGTACTTC.

The CDR3, as DNA: TGTGCCAGTAGTATTGCCAGCTGGGGCTACAATGAGCAGTTCTTC. As protein: CASSIASWGYNEQFF. The V gene is TRBV19, the J gene TRBJ2-1; D is ambiguous. Trimming left V 3 bases short and J 3 bases short, with 12 bases between. The CDR3 runs 15 residues. Germline values: CDR1 LNHDA, CDR2 SQIVND (reference sequence).

The chain employs TRBV11-1 and TRBJ1-2; D ambiguous. The CDR3 consists of 17 residues. CDR1 is SGHAT, CDR2 FQDESV, per germline (reference sequence). Trimming removed 5 bases at V and 1 base at J, with 20 bases between. This chain's CDR3 is CASSHSPVDPGNYGYTF. CDR3 sequence (DNA): TGTGCCAGCAGCCACTCCCCAGTAGATCCTGGTAACTATGGCTACACCTTC.

This sequence joins TRBV28 and TRBJ1-4; 10 bases align to TRBD1. V lost 8 bases, J lost 5 bases, and 2 bases stayed unmatched. This CDR3 contains 13 residues. In germline, CDR1 is MDHEN, CDR2 SYDVKM. The CDR3 nucleotides are TGTGCCAGCCGGGACAGGGGAAATGAAAAACTGTTTTTT. Protein: CASRDRGNEKLFF.

This clone was recorded once. The chain combines TRBV7-6 with TRBJ2-7; 8 positions match TRBD2. Per the germline V gene, CDR1 is SGHVS and CDR2 is FNYEAQ. This CDR3 has 14 residues. V was pared by 4 bases and J by 5 bases, with 7 bases of the junction left unmatched. This chain's CDR3 is CASSSSTGGDEQYF. For the CDR3, the DNA is TGTGCCAGCAGCTCTTCCACGGGGGGGGACGAGCAGTACTTC.